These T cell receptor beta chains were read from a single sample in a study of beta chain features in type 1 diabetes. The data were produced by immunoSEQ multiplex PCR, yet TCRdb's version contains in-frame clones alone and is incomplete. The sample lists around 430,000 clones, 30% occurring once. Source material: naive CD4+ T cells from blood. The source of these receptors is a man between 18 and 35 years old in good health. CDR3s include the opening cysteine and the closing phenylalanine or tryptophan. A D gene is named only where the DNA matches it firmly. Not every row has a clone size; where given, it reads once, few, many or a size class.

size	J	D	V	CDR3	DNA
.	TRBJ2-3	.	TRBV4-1	CASSPVGHGTDTQYF	TGCGCCAGCAGCCCCGTGGGGCATGGCACAGATACGCAGTATTTT
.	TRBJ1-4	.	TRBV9	CASSVRFNEKLFF	TGTGCCAGCAGCGTCCGGTTTAATGAAAAACTGTTTTTT
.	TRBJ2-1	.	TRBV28	CATSEGYNEQFF	TGTGCCACCTCAGAGGGATACAATGAGCAGTTCTTC
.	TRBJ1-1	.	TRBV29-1	CSVERQFVNTEAFF	TGCAGCGTTGAACGGCAGTTTGTGAACACTGAAGCTTTCTTT
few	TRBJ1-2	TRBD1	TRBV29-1	CSVVSGQSRYGYTF	TGCAGCGTTGTGTCGGGACAGTCTCGATATGGCTACACCTTC
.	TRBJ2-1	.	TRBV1	CTSSPKGLAGGNEQFF	TGCACCAGCAGCCCTAAAGGGCTAGCGGGAGGGAATGAGCAGTTCTTC
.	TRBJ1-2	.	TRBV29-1	CSVLFNGYTF	TGCAGCGTTCTGTTCAATGGCTACACCTTC
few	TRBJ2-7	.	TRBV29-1	CSAQGEYEQYF	TGCAGCGCACAGGGAGAGTACGAGCAGTACTTC
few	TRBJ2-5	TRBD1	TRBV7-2	CASTGTAQETQYF	TGTGCCAGCACGGGGACAGCCCAAGAGACCCAGTACTTC
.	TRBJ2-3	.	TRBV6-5	CASNGGATDTQYF	TGTGCCAGCAACGGCGGAGCCACAGATACGCAGTATTTT
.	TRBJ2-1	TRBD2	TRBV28	CASSLQVSGRNNEQFF	TGTGCCAGCAGTTTACAGGTTAGCGGGAGAAACAATGAGCAGTTCTTC
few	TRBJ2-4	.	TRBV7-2	CASSRTALTKNIQYF	TGTGCCAGCAGCAGGACAGCATTGACCAAAAACATTCAGTACTTC
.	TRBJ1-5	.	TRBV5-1	CASSPGTENNQPQHF	TGCGCCAGCAGCCCCGGGACGGAAAACAATCAGCCCCAGCATTTT
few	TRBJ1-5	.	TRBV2	CASREQGSNQPQHF	TGTGCCAGCAGGGAGCAGGGGAGCAATCAGCCCCAGCATTTT
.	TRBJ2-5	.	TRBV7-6	CASSSGGETQYF	TGTGCCAGCAGCTCTGGCGGGGAGACCCAGTACTTC
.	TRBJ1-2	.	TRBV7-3	CASSSDGGYGYTF	TGTGCCAGCAGCTCAGACGGAGGATATGGCTACACCTTC
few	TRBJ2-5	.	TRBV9	CASSLSSQETQYF	TGTGCCAGCAGCTTGAGTAGCCAAGAGACCCAGTACTTC
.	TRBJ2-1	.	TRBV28	CASSFRGFGQFF	TGTGCCAGCAGTTTCAGGGGATTTGGGCAGTTCTTC
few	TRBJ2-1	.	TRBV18	CASSPSAPYNEQFF	TGTGCCAGCTCACCAAGTGCCCCCTACAATGAGCAGTTCTTC
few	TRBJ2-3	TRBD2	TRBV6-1	CASRWTRYTDTQYF	TGTGCCAGCAGATGGACTAGGTACACAGATACGCAGTATTTT
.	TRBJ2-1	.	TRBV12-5	CASGLGTAYNEQFF	TGTGCTAGTGGTCTAGGGACGGCTTACAATGAGCAGTTCTTC
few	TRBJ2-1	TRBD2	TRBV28	CASSLSLAGGPDNEQFF	TGTGCCAGCAGTTTATCACTAGCGGGAGGGCCCGACAATGAGCAGTTCTTC
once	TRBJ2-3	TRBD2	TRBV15	CATSRNSGTSKDTQYF	TGTGCCACCAGCAGGAACTCCGGGACTAGCAAAGATACGCAGTATTTT
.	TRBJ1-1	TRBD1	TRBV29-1	CSALTGGAGTEAFF	TGCAGCGCCCTTACAGGGGGCGCGGGTACTGAAGCTTTCTTT
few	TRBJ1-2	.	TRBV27	CASTSTGRGDYGYTF	TGTGCCAGCACCTCTACAGGGAGGGGCGACTATGGCTACACCTTC
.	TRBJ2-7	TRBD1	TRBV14	CASSPTGNGYEQYF	TGTGCCAGCAGCCCGACAGGGAACGGGTACGAGCAGTACTTC
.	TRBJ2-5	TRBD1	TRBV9	CASSVGQGTQETQYF	TGTGCCAGCAGCGTAGGACAGGGGACACAAGAGACCCAGTACTTC
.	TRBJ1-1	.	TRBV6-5	CASSSPGLKNTEAFF	TGTGCCAGCAGTTCGCCGGGACTCAAGAACACTGAAGCTTTCTTT
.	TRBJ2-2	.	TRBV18	CASSPLVGGGGELFF	TGTGCCAGCTCACCATTGGTTGGCGGCGGCGGGGAGCTGTTTTTT
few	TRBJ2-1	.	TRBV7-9	CASSLLVNEQFF	TGTGCCAGCAGCTTATTAGTGAATGAGCAGTTCTTC
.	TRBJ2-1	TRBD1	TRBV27	CASSLSRTGVQFF	TGTGCCAGCAGTTTATCACGGACAGGGGTACAGTTCTTC
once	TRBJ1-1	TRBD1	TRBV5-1	CASSPGTDTEAFF	TGCGCCAGCAGCCCCGGGACAGATACTGAAGCTTTCTTT
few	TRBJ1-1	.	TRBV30	CAWSVRNTEAFF	TGTGCCTGGAGTGTCAGGAACACTGAAGCTTTCTTT
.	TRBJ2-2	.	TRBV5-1	CASSPAGNTGELFF	TGCGCCAGCAGCCCCGCGGGGAACACCGGGGAGCTGTTTTTT
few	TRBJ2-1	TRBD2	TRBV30	CAWSRVAGRNEQFF	TGTGCCTGGAGTCGGGTAGCGGGAAGGAATGAGCAGTTCTTC
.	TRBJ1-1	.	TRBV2	CASRGDFRKAFF	TGTGCCAGCAGGGGGGACTTCAGGAAAGCTTTCTTT
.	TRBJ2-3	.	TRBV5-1	CASRPSLRTDTQYF	TGCGCCAGCAGGCCCTCGCTACGGACAGATACGCAGTATTTT
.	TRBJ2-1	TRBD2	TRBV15	CATSRWTSGRSRNEQFF	TGTGCCACCAGCAGATGGACTAGCGGGAGATCTAGGAATGAGCAGTTCTTC
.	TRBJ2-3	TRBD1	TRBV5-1	CASSKTGLDTQYF	TGCGCCAGCAGTAAGACAGGGTTAGATACGCAGTATTTT
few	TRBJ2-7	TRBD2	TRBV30	CAWSVGGSSYEQYF	TGTGCCTGGAGTGTAGGCGGGAGCTCCTACGAGCAGTACTTC
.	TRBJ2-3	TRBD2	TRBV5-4	CASSLVLAGGDTQYF	TGTGCCAGCAGCTTGGTACTAGCGGGAGGAGATACGCAGTATTTT
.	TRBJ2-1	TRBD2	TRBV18	CASSRGGSGYNEQFF	TGTGCCAGCTCACGGGGCGGGAGCGGCTACAATGAGCAGTTCTTC
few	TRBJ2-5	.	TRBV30	CAAGRRTQETQYF	TGTGCCGCAGGTCGGAGGACCCAAGAGACCCAGTACTTC
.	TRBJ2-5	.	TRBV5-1	CASSPDNQETQYF	TGCGCCAGCAGCCCAGACAACCAAGAGACCCAGTACTTC
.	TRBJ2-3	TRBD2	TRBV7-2	CASSLVGLAGYTDTQYF	TGTGCCAGCAGCTTAGTGGGACTAGCGGGGTACACAGATACGCAGTATTTT
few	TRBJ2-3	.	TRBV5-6	CASSAGSRWYTQYF	TGTGCCAGCAGCGCAGGCTCCCGTTGGTATACGCAGTATTTT
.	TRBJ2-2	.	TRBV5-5	CASSSPGRPGELFF	TGTGCCAGCAGCTCCCCGGGGAGGCCCGGGGAGCTGTTTTTT
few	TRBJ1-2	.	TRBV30	CAWSKGYGYTF	TGTGCCTGGAGTAAAGGGTATGGCTACACCTTC
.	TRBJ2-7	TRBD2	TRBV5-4	CASSLPSGSPEDEQYF	TGTGCCAGCAGCTTGCCTAGCGGGAGTCCCGAGGACGAGCAGTACTTC
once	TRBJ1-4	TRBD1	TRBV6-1	CALGTASNEKLFF	TGTGCCCTCGGGACAGCCTCAAATGAAAAACTGTTTTTT
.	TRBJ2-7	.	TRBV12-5	CASGTDSSYEQYF	TGTGCTAGTGGGACGGACAGCTCCTACGAGCAGTACTTC
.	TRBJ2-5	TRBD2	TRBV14	CASSQPGLGLETQYF	TGTGCCAGCAGCCAACCTGGACTAGGGTTGGAGACCCAGTACTTC
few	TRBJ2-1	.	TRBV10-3	CAIRDTSSNEQFF	TGTGCCATCAGAGATACTTCTAGCAATGAGCAGTTCTTC
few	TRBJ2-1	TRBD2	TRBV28	CASNQLAGGRNEQFF	TGTGCCAGCAATCAACTAGCGGGAGGGAGAAATGAGCAGTTCTTC